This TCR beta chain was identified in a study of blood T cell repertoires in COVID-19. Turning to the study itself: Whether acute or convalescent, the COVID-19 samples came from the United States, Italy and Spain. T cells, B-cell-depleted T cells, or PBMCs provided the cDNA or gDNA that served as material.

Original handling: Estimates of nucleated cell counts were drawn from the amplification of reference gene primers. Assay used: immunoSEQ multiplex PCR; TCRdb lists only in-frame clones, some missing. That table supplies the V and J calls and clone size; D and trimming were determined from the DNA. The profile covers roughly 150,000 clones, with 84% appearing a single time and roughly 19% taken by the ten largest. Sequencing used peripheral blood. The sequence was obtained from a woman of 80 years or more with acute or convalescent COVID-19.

The chain's CDR3 is CASSLAANEVGTTNEKLFF. Here the CDR3 DNA reads TGTGCCAGCAGCTTAGCGGCGAATGAGGTCGGGACAACTAATGAAAAACTGTTTTTT. The V gene is TRBV11-2, the J gene TRBJ1-4; no definite D call. V lost 1 base and J 0 bases, leaving 18 bases between the germline ends. The CDR3 totals 19 residues. Looked up from germline, CDR1 is SGHAT and CDR2 is FQNNGV.